This T cell receptor (beta chain) was captured by sequencing in a study of breast tumors, draining lymph nodes, adjacent tissues. General study points: Data fit most tumor T cells coming from lymph node, expanding in tumor. Data only fit, rather than demonstrated, lymph node origin of most tumor T cells. Tumor and nontumor repertoires were significantly more similar in luminal-like than in basal-like breast cancer. Compared with lymph nodes, tumors were less diverse; compared with nontumor tissue, more.

As regards this clonotype: Antigen unknown.

V was clipped by 6 bases and J by 0 bases, with 9 bases between them. The germline V gene has CDR1 MNHNS and CDR2 SASEGT. The CDR3 has 13 residues. Axillary draining lymph nodes of breast cancer patients supplied the node samples. MiXCR was run by TCRdb on the multiplex PCR reads, yielding one entry per CDR3 protein. Of around 230,000 distinct CDR3 sequences listed, about 34% are singletons. Material for sequencing was axillary lymph node tissue. This receptor was taken from a female donor with breast cancer. Some clones in this sample may be carry-over from other donors' samples. The chain is built from TRBV6-1 and TRBJ2-7; tentative D call: TRBD2 (6 bases). The CDR3 DNA reads as TGTGCCAGCAGGGAGGGTGCCTCCTACGAGCAGTACTTC. Translated: CASREGASYEQYF.